This T cell receptor (beta chain) emerged from a study of CDR3 diversity in severe acne. TCRdb ran MiXCR on the PCR reads and lists one entry per CDR3 protein. The data show 100,000 or so distinct CDR3 sequences, approximately 47% seen once. The germline V gene has CDR1 KGHDR and CDR2 SFDVKD. The CDR3 extends over 16 amino acids. Of note for this clonotype: One end of the junction does not line up with germline, which may come from a read error.

The chain recombines TRBV24-1 with TRBJ1-5, with D unclear. The receptor's source is a male donor with acne. Input material: blood. CDR3 amino acids: CASSLPIDGWNQPQHF. The CDR3 nucleotides read TGTGCCAGCAGTCTTCCTATCGACGGGTGGAATCAGCCCCAGCATTTT.